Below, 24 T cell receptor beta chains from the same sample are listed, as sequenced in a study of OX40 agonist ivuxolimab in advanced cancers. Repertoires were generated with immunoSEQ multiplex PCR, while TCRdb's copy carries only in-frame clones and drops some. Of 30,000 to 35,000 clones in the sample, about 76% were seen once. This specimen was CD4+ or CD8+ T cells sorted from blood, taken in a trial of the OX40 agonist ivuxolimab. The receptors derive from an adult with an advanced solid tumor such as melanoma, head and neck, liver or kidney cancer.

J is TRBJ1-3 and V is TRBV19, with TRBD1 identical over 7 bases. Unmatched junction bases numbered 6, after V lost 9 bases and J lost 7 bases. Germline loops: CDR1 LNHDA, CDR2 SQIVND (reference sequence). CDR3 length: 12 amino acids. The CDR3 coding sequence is TGTGCCAGCCAGACAGGGAGCAACACCATATATTTT. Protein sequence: CASQTGSNTIYF.

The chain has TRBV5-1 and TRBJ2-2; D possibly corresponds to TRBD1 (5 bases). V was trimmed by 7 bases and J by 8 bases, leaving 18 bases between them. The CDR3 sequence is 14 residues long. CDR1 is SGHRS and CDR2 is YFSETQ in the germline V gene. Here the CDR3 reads CASSGPGPGGELFF. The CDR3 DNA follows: TGCGCCAGCTCTGGACCGGGCCCAGGGGGGGAGCTGTTTTTT.

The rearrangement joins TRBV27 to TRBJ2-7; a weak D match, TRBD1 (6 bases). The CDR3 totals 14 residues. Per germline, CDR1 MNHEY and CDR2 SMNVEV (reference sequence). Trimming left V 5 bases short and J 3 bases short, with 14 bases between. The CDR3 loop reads CASSLRDTRYEQYF. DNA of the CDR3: TGTGCCAGCAGTCTCCGGGACACCCGCTACGAGCAGTACTTC.

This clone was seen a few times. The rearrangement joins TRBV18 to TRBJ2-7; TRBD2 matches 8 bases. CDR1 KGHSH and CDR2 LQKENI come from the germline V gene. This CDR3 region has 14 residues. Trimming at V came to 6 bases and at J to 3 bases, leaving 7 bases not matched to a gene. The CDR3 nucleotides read TGTGCCAGCTCCCCGGGACTAGAGTTCTACGAGCAGTACTTC. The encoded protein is CASSPGLEFYEQYF.

Here the CDR3 DNA reads TGTGCCAGCAGCTTAGGTCGGGACAGCTACACCTACAGCACAGATACGCAGTATTTT. It encodes CASSLGRDSYTYSTDTQYF. The V call is TRBV7-9, the J call TRBJ2-3; 7 bases map to TRBD1. The germline CDR1 and CDR2 sequences are SEHNR and FQNEAQ (reference sequence). The CDR3 is 19 amino acids. Trimming removed 1 base from V and 0 bases from J; junction bases left unmatched: 13.

The CDR3 nucleotides read TGTGCCAGCAGGCCGGGGGGGCAGCCCTCTGGAAACACCATATATTTT. Translation gives CASRPGGQPSGNTIYF. The V gene is TRBV28, the J gene TRBJ1-3, with D possibly being TRBD1 (6 bases). CDR1 and CDR2 from the germline V gene are MDHEN and SYDVKM. Trimming pared 6 bases from V and 0 bases from J, leaving 15 bases between. The CDR3 covers 16 residues.

The CDR3 DNA reads TGTGCCAGCTCACCGGGAGTCCTGAACACTGAAGCTTTCTTT. Amino acids: CASSPGVLNTEAFF. The chain joins TRBV18 to TRBJ1-1; D is unresolved. Trimming removed 3 bases from V and 0 bases from J, with 8 bases in between. Germline V gives CDR1 KGHSH, CDR2 LQKENI. CDR3 length: 14 residues.

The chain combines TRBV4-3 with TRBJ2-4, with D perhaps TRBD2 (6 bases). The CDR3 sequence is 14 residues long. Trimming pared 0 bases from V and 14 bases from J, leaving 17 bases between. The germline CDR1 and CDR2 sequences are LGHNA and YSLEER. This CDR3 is CASSQELEAGLEYF. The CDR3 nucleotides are TGCGCCAGCAGCCAAGAGTTGGAAGCGGGCCTAGAGTACTTC.

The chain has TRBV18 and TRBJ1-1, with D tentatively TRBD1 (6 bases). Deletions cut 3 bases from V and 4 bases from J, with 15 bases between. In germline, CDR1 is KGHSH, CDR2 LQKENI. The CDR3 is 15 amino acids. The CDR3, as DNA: TGTGCCAGCTCACCGGGGGGCTGGTACGGCACTGAAGCTTTCTTT. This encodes CASSPGGWYGTEAFF.

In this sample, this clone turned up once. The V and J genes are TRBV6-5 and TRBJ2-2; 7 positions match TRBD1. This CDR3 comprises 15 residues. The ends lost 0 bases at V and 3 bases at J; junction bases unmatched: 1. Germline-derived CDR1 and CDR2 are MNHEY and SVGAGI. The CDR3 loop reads CASSYSQGHTGELFF. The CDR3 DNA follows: TGTGCCAGCAGTTACTCACAGGGGCACACCGGGGAGCTGTTTTTT.

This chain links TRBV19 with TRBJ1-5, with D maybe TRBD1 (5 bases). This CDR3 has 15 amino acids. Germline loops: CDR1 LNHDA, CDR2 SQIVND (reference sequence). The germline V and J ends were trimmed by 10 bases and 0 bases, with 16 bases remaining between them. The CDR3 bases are TGTGCCACCCAACCGGGACCGCCTAGCAATCAGCCCCAGCATTTT. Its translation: CATQPGPPSNQPQHF.

In DNA, the CDR3 is TGTGCCAGCAGCTTGAGGGGCTACGAGCAGTACTTC. Translating it yields CASSLRGYEQYF. V gene TRBV5-6 combines with J gene TRBJ2-7, with TRBD1 as a possible D gene (5 bases). Germline assignment: CDR1 SGHDT and CDR2 YYEEEE. Deletions cut 1 base from V and 3 bases from J, with 5 bases between. The CDR3 sequence is 12 residues long. Full variable domain (missing parts from reference TRBV5-6 and TRBJ2-7): DAGVTQSPTHLIKTRGQQVTLRCSPKSGHDTVSWYQQALGQGPQFIFQYYEEEERQRGNFPDRFSGHQFPNYSSELNVNALLLGDSALYLCASSLRGYEQYFGPGTRLTVT.

The CDR3 nucleotides are TGTGCCAGCAGCCAAGATCTAAGGACTAGCGGGTCGGGTGAGCAGTACTTC. Protein: CASSQDLRTSGSGEQYF. J is TRBJ2-7 and V is TRBV4-2; 11 bases align to TRBD2. There are 17 residues in the CDR3. Unmatched junction bases numbered 11, after V lost 0 bases and J lost 7 bases. CDR1 LGHNA and CDR2 YNFKEQ come from the germline V gene.

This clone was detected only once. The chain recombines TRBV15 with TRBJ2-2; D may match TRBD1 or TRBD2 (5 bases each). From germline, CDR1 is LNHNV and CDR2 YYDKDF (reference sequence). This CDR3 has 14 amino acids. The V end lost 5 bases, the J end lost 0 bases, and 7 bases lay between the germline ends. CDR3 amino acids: CATSRDPNTGELFF. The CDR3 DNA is TGTGCCACCAGCCGGGACCCGAACACCGGGGAGCTGTTTTTT.

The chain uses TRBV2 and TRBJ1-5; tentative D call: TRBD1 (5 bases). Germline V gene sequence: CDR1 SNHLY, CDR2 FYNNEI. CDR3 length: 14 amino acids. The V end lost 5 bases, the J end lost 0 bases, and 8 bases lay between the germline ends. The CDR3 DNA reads TGTGCCAGCAGTAAGGACAATAGCAATCAGCCCCAGCATTTT. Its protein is CASSKDNSNQPQHF.

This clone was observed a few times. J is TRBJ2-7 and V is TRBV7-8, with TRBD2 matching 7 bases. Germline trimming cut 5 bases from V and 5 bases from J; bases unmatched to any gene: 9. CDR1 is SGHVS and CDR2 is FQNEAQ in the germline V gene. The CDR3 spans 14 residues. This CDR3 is CASSLQGGSHEQYF. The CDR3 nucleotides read TGTGCCAGCAGCCTCCAAGGCGGGAGCCACGAGCAGTACTTC.

The CDR3 nucleotides are TGTGCCAGCAGCTTAGCGCGGGACAGGACTATCATCGGCACTGAAGCTTTCTTT. Protein sequence: CASSLARDRTIIGTEAFF. The chain joins TRBV7-2 to TRBJ1-1; 8 nucleotides match TRBD1. The V and J ends lost 0 bases and 4 bases, in that order; junction bases with no gene match: 13. The CDR3 loop spans 18 amino acids. Germline lookup yields CDR1 SGHTA and CDR2 FQGNSA.

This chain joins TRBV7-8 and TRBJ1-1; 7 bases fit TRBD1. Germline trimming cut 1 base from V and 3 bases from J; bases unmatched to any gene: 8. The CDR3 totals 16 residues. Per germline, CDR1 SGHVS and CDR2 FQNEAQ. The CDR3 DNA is TGTGCCAGCAGCTTAGGAAAGACAGGGTTTCACACTGAAGCTTTCTTT. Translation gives CASSLGKTGFHTEAFF.

CDR3 sequence: CASSLFAQITTDTQYF. For the CDR3, the DNA is TGTGCCAGCAGCTTATTCGCCCAAATAACCACAGATACGCAGTATTTT. The gene calls are TRBV7-2 and TRBJ2-3; unclear D gene. The CDR3 is made up of 16 amino acids. Trimming left V 2 bases short and J 2 bases short, with 14 bases between. The germline V gene has CDR1 SGHTA and CDR2 FQGNSA.

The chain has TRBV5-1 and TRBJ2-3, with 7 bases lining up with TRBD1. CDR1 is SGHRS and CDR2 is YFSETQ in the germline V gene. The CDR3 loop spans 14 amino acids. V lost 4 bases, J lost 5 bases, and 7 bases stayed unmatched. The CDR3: CASSKNTGEDTQYF. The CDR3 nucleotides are TGCGCCAGCAGCAAAAACACAGGGGAAGATACGCAGTATTTT.

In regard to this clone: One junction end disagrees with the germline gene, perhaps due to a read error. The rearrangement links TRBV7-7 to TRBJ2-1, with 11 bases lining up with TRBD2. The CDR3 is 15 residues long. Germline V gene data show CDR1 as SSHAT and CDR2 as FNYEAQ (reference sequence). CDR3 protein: CASSRRLAGYNEQFF. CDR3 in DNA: TGTGCTAGCAGCCGACGACTAGCGGGGTACAATGAGCAGTTCTTC.

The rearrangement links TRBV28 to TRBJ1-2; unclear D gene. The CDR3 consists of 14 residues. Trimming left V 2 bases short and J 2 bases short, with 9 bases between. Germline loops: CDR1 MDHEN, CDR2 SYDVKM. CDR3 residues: CASSLISGNYGYTF. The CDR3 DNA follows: TGTGCCAGCAGTTTAATATCGGGGAACTATGGCTACACCTTC.

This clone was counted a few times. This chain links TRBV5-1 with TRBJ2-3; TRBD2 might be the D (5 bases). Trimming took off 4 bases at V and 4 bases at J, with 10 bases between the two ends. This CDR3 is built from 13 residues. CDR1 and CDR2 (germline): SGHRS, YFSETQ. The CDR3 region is CASSATSADTQYF. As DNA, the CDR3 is TGCGCCAGCAGCGCCACTAGTGCAGATACGCAGTATTTT.

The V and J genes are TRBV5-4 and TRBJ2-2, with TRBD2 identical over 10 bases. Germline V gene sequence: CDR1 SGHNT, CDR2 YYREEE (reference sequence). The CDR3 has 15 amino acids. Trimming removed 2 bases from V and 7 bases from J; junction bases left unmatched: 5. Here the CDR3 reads CASSFRTSGNGELFF. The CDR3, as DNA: TGTGCCAGCAGCTTCCGGACTAGCGGTAACGGGGAGCTGTTTTTT.